This TCR beta chain was observed in a study of blood T cell repertoires in COVID-19. Turning to the study itself: Sites across the United States, Italy and Spain contributed samples from acute and convalescent COVID-19.

This clone was detected only a few times. Sequenced by immunoSEQ multiplex PCR; TCRdb stores in-frame clones only, minus some. The table includes fewer than 300,000 clones, approximately 84% detected once. From germline, CDR1 is LNHDA and CDR2 SQIVND (reference sequence). Trimming shortened V by 5 bases and J by 2 bases, and 15 bases separated the two germline ends. The CDR3 covers 16 residues. This TCR was recovered from a man aged 50 to 59 with COVID-19, enrolled during active disease. The chain employs TRBV19 and TRBJ2-2; TRBD2 is a possible D gene (6 bases). Sample: peripheral blood. The CDR3 reads CASSVLRDSNTGELFF. The CDR3 DNA sequence: TGTGCCAGTAGTGTCCTCCGGGACTCCAACACCGGGGAGCTGTTTTTT.